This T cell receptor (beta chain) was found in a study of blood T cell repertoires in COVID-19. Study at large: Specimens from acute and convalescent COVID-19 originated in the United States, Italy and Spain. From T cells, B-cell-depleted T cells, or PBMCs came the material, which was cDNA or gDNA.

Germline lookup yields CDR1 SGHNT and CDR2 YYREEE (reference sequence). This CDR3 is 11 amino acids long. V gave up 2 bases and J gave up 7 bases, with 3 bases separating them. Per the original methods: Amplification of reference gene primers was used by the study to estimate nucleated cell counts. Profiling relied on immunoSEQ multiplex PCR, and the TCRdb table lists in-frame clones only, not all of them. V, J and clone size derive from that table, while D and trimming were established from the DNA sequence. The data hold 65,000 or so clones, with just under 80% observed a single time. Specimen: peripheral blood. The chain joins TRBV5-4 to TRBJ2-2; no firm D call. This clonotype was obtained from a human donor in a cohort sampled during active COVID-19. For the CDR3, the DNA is TGTGCCAGCAGCTTCGGCGGGGAGCTGTTTTTT. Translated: CASSFGGELFF.